This passage covers 27 T cell receptor beta chains from one sample sequenced in a study of early T cells in non-severe SARS-CoV-2 infection. TCRdb re-called the 5' RACE reads with MiXCR, one entry per CDR3 protein. The repertoire has 42,000 or so distinct CDR3 sequences, roughly 12% of them found once; the top ten carry 20% to 25%. The material sequenced was whole blood. The origin of the receptors is an adult who was a healthcare worker with PCR-confirmed SARS-CoV-2 infection or an uninfected control (not recorded which).

This clonotype was recorded many times. The chain is built from TRBV4-2 and TRBJ2-7; 9 nucleotides agree with TRBD2. Germline V CDR1 and CDR2: LGHNA, YNFKEQ. Trimming cost V 0 bases and J 2 bases; bases outside gene matches: 5. CDR3 length: 16 amino acids. CDR3 nucleotides: TGTGCCAGCAGCCAAGAGGCGACTAGCGGTACCTACGAGCAGTACTTC. Protein product: CASSQEATSGTYEQYF.

The rearrangement joins TRBV7-2 to TRBJ2-5, with TRBD1 matching over 8 bases. The CDR3 has 15 residues. The germline V gene encodes CDR1 SGHTA and CDR2 FQGNSA. J was trimmed by 2 bases and V by 5 bases; bases with no gene match: 7. In DNA, the CDR3 is TGTGCCAGCAGCCCGATGGGACAGGTACAAGAGACCCAGTACTTC. Its protein is CASSPMGQVQETQYF.

Many counts were recorded for this clonotype. The chain couples TRBV10-3 to TRBJ2-7; D gene ambiguous. Germline V CDR1 and CDR2: ENHRY, SYGVKD. Trimming shortened V by 3 bases and J by 9 bases, and 12 bases separated the two germline ends. The CDR3 spans 12 residues. The CDR3 loop is CAISEMAEGQYF. The CDR3 nucleotides are TGTGCCATCAGTGAAATGGCAGAAGGGCAGTACTTC.

This clonotype appeared many times. This chain links TRBV11-1 with TRBJ1-1; TRBD1 might be the D (6 bases). The CDR3 is 15 amino acids. The V gene's germline CDR1 is SGHAT and CDR2 FQDESV (reference sequence). Deletions cut 5 bases from V and 1 base from J, with 14 bases between. CDR3 sequence: CASSPNTGRNTEAFF. DNA for the CDR3: TGTGCCAGCAGCCCTAATACAGGGAGGAACACTGAAGCTTTCTTT.

This clonotype was found many times. The rearrangement uses TRBV7-9 and TRBJ1-1; maybe TRBD1 (5 bases). CDR3 length: 15 residues. Germline V gives CDR1 SEHNR, CDR2 FQNEAQ (reference sequence). V was cut by 6 bases and J by 1 base, with 15 bases left in between. DNA for the CDR3: TGTGCCAGCAGTCAGAGTATTAGGGGGAACACTGAAGCTTTCTTT. Protein: CASSQSIRGNTEAFF.

This clonotype was counted at least ten times. The chain combines TRBV7-2 with TRBJ1-6; D gene uncertain. The CDR3 is 12 amino acids. Trimming removed 0 bases from V and 14 bases from J, with 8 bases in between. CDR1 and CDR2 (germline): SGHTA, FQGNSA. As DNA, the CDR3 is TGTGCCAGCAGCTTAGCCGAGGGTACCCTCCACTTT. Its translation: CASSLAEGTLHF.

A single count supports this clonotype. This chain joins TRBV7-2 and TRBJ2-2; possibly TRBD2 for D (5 bases). CDR3 length: 15 amino acids. The V gene lost 1 base and the J gene lost 6 bases, with 12 bases spanning the gap. Germline V lookup: CDR1 SGHTA, CDR2 FQGNSA. The CDR3 loop is CASSLVAPGSGELFF. The CDR3 DNA reads TGTGCCAGCAGCTTAGTGGCCCCGGGATCCGGGGAGCTGTTTTTT.

In its sample, this clonotype is medium-sized. CDR3 protein: CASSLGGYQPQHF. CDR3 DNA sequence: TGTGCCAGCAGTCTGGGGGGTTATCAGCCCCAGCATTTT. The chain carries TRBV12-3 or TRBV12-4 and TRBJ1-5; tentatively, D is TRBD1 (5 bases). Deletions cut 5 bases from V and 5 bases from J, with 10 bases between. The CDR3 runs 13 residues.

This chain connects TRBV19 to TRBJ2-1, with D perhaps matching TRBD1 or TRBD2 (5 bases each). CDR3 length: 13 amino acids. CDR1 and CDR2 from the germline V gene are LNHDA and SQIVND (reference sequence). Trimming took 3 bases from V and 4 from J, leaving 7 bases between them. CDR3 in DNA: TGTGCCAGTAGTATCGGGACGTACAATGAGCAGTTCTTC. Protein sequence: CASSIGTYNEQFF.

This clonotype was picked up many times. The chain combines TRBV24-1 with TRBJ2-1; 8 bases are shared with TRBD2. V was clipped by 3 bases and J by 4 bases; unmatched bases: 4. The CDR3 spans 15 residues. The germline gives CDR1 KGHDR, CDR2 SFDVKD. The CDR3 region is CATSDAGLEYNEQFF. The CDR3 DNA follows: TGTGCCACCAGTGATGCGGGACTAGAGTACAATGAGCAGTTCTTC.

This clonotype appeared many times. This chain connects TRBV18 to TRBJ2-6; possibly TRBD2 for D (6 bases). V lost 6 bases to trimming and J lost 0 bases, with 21 bases between them. This CDR3 has 19 residues. Looked up from germline, CDR1 is KGHSH and CDR2 is LQKENI. CDR3 nucleotides: TGTGCCAGCTCCTTGGGACGGAGGGGAAACCCCTCTGGGGCCAACGTCCTGACTTTC. This encodes CASSLGRRGNPSGANVLTF.

This clonotype has at least ten counts. V usage is TRBV7-9 and J usage is TRBJ2-7; D uncertain. This CDR3 contains 15 residues. V lost 5 bases and J 1 base, leaving 15 bases between the germline ends. Germline V CDR1 and CDR2: SEHNR, FQNEAQ (reference sequence). CDR3 DNA: TGTGCCAGCAGCCTCACCACGGACGGATCCTACGAGCAGTACTTC. Encoded protein: CASSLTTDGSYEQYF.

The gene calls are TRBV5-1 and TRBJ2-1, with 11 nucleotides matching TRBD1. Trimming at V came to 4 bases and at J to 5 bases, leaving 5 bases not matched to a gene. The CDR3 totals 15 residues. CDR1 and CDR2 (germline): SGHRS, YFSETQ. In DNA, the CDR3 is TGCGCCAGCAGCCCTGGACAGGGGGCTAACAATGAGCAGTTCTTC. Its protein product is CASSPGQGANNEQFF.

Only a few counts were recorded for this clonotype. This chain connects TRBV3-1 to TRBJ1-1; 8 bases line up with TRBD1. The CDR3 covers 17 residues. Germline V lookup: CDR1 LGHDT, CDR2 YNNKEL (reference sequence). J gave up 1 base and V 1 base, and 8 bases lay outside the gene matches. DNA for the CDR3: TGTGCCAGCAGCCAAGTGGTTGTCAGGGGGCCGAACACTGAAGCTTTCTTT. Its protein is CASSQVVVRGPNTEAFF.

This clonotype came up many times. This chain uses TRBV6-5 with TRBJ1-1, with D perhaps TRBD1 (6 bases). Germline CDR1 is MNHEY and CDR2 is SVGAGI. Trimming pared 7 bases from V and 8 bases from J, leaving 11 bases between. The length of the CDR3 is 11 residues. CDR3 nucleotide sequence: TGTGCCAGCACCCGAGGGACAGAAGCTTTCTTT. This sequence encodes CASTRGTEAFF.

J is TRBJ2-1 and V is TRBV2, with 8 positions matching TRBD2. Germline CDR1 reads SNHLY; CDR2 reads FYNNEI. The CDR3 has 12 residues. V shed 6 bases, J shed 9 bases, and the junction held 4 bases outside the gene matches. CDR3 region: CASRQGLVEQFF. The CDR3 DNA is TGTGCCAGCAGACAGGGACTAGTTGAGCAGTTCTTC.

This clonotype has ten or more counts. The chain joins TRBV5-1 to TRBJ2-5; TRBD1 aligns across 9 bases. The junction had 5 bases not matched to a gene; V was cut back by 4 bases and J by 4 bases. Germline CDR1 reads SGHRS; CDR2 reads YFSETQ. The CDR3 totals 14 residues. This CDR3 reads CASSGGQGGETQYF. Here the CDR3 DNA reads TGCGCCAGCAGCGGGGGACAGGGTGGAGAGACCCAGTACTTC. The variable domain in full, with the rest retrieved from reference TRBV5-1 and TRBJ2-5, is KAGVTQTPRYLIKTRGQQVTLSCSPISGHRSVSWYQQTPGQGLQFLFEYFSETQRNKGNFPGRFSGRQFSNSRSEMNVSTLELGDSALYLCASSGGQGGETQYFGPGTRLLVL.

The CDR3 DNA sequence: TGTGCCAGCAGTTTGCAGTCCTCCTACGAGCAGTACTTC. It is translated as CASSLQSSYEQYF. V usage is TRBV12-3 or TRBV12-4 and J usage is TRBJ2-7, with D unclear. CDR3 size: 13 residues. The V and J ends lost 3 bases and 0 bases respectively, with 6 bases between them.

This chain joins TRBV28 and TRBJ1-2, with 11 bases identical to TRBD1. With V trimmed by 6 bases and J by 4 bases, 7 bases remained unmatched. CDR1 is MDHEN, CDR2 SYDVKM, per germline. This CDR3 is built from 15 residues. The CDR3 DNA is TGTGCCAGCAGCCCTAGGACAGGGGGCGTCTATGGCTACACCTTC. It translates to CASSPRTGGVYGYTF.

This clonotype was counted ten times or more. The chain links TRBV12-3 or TRBV12-4 to TRBJ1-1, with D unclear. This CDR3 spans 13 amino acids. Trimming stripped 5 bases from V and 6 bases from J, with 13 bases between. CDR3 bases: TGTGCCAGCAGTCCCAGGTCTGGACCTGAAGCTTTCTTT. It translates to CASSPRSGPEAFF.

In its sample, this clonotype was seen a few times. The genes are TRBV29-1 and TRBJ2-5; the match to TRBD1 covers 10 bases. The CDR3 has 11 residues. The germline V gene has CDR1 SQVTM and CDR2 ANQGSEA. Trimming removed 7 bases from V and 5 bases from J; junction bases left unmatched: 1. CDR3 coding DNA: TGCAGCGGACAGGGGGCTGAGACCCAGTACTTC. Translated: CSGQGAETQYF.

This clonotype was seen at least ten times. This sequence joins TRBV18 and TRBJ2-1, with D possibly TRBD2 on 5 matching bases. Germline CDR1 and CDR2: KGHSH and LQKENI. The length of the CDR3 is 14 residues. Trimming cost V 0 bases and J 6 bases, with 9 bases left between them. The CDR3 reads CASSPPASLNEQFF. The CDR3 DNA reads as TGTGCCAGCTCACCACCGGCTAGCCTCAATGAGCAGTTCTTC.

This clonotype came up many times. The chain carries TRBV4-2 and TRBJ2-3; perhaps D is TRBD1 or TRBD2 (7 bases each). The V end was cut by 4 bases, the J end by 2 bases, with 16 bases between. The length of the CDR3 is 16 residues. The germline V gene has CDR1 LGHNA and CDR2 YNFKEQ. The CDR3 nucleotides read TGTGCCAGCAGCCGCGGGGGTAGGGGGCACACAGATACGCAGTATTTT. Its translation: CASSRGGRGHTDTQYF.

This clonotype was detected many times. This chain uses TRBV20-1 with TRBJ1-3, with TRBD1 identical over 7 bases. Germline CDR1 DFQATT, CDR2 SNEGSKA (reference sequence). CDR3 length: 13 residues. Trimming removed 6 bases from V and 2 bases from J; junction bases left unmatched: 4. For the CDR3, the DNA is TGCAGTGCCACCGGGACAGCTGGAAACACCATATATTTT. Amino acids: CSATGTAGNTIYF.

The rearrangement uses TRBV5-5 and TRBJ2-1; a possible D gene is TRBD1 (6 bases). V lost 7 bases to trimming and J lost 9 bases, with 14 bases between them. Germline V gene lookup returns CDR1 SGHKS and CDR2 YYEKEE (reference sequence). The CDR3 extends over 12 amino acids. Written as DNA, the CDR3 is TGTGCCAGCGATGACAGGATAGGTGAGCAGTTCTTC. It codes for CASDDRIGEQFF. Filled out from reference TRBV5-5 and TRBJ2-1, the complete variable domain reads DAGVTQSPTHLIKTRGQQVTLRCSPISGHKSVSWYQQVLGQGPQFIFQYYEKEERGRGNFPDRFSARQFPNYSSELNVNALLLGDSALYLCASDDRIGEQFFGPGTRLTVL.

This clonotype was observed many times. This chain links TRBV6-2 or TRBV6-3 with TRBJ1-1, with a possible D match to TRBD1 (6 bases). Trimming took 3 bases from V and 6 from J, leaving 17 bases between them. The CDR3 loop spans 15 amino acids. Germline V CDR1 and CDR2: MNHEY, SVGEGT. The CDR3 sequence: CASSYSQGTKAEAFF. DNA for the CDR3: TGTGCCAGCAGTTATTCACAGGGTACGAAGGCTGAAGCTTTCTTT.

This clonotype was counted a few times. This chain uses TRBV7-2 with TRBJ2-2, with 12 nucleotides matching TRBD2. CDR3 length: 20 residues. The germline V gene encodes CDR1 SGHTA and CDR2 FQGNSA. V shed 2 bases, J shed 0 bases, and the junction held 10 bases outside the gene matches. The CDR3 sequence is CASSLRSPGLAGSNTGELFF. The CDR3 nucleotides are TGTGCCAGCAGCTTACGCTCACCGGGACTAGCGGGTTCGAACACCGGGGAGCTGTTTTTT.